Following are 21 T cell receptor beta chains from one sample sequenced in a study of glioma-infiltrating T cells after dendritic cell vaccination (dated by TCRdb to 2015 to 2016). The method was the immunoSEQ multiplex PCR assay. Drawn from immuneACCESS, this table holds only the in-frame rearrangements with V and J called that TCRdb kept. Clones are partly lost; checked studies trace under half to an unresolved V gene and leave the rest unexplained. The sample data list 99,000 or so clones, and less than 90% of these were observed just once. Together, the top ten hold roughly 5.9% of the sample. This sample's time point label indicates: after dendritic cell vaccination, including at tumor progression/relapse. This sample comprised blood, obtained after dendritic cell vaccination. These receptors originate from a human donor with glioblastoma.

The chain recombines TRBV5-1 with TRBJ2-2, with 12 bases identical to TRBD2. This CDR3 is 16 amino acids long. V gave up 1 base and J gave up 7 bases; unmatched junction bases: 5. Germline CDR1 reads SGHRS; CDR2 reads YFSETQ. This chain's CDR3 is CASSLWTSGKDGELFF. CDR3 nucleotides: TGCGCCAGCAGCTTGTGGACTAGCGGGAAGGACGGGGAGCTGTTTTTT.

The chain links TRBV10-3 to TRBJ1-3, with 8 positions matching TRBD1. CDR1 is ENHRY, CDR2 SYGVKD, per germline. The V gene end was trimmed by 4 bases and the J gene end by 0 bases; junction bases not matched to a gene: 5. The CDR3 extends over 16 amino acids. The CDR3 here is CAISAGQVSSGNTIYF. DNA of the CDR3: TGTGCCATCAGTGCGGGACAGGTTAGCTCTGGAAACACCATATATTTT.

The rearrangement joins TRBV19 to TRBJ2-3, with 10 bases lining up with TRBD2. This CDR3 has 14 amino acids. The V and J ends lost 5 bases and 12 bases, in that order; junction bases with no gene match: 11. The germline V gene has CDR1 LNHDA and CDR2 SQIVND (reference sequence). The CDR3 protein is CASSPTSPSGSQYF. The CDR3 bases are TGTGCCAGTAGTCCGACTTCCCCTAGCGGGAGCCAGTATTTT.

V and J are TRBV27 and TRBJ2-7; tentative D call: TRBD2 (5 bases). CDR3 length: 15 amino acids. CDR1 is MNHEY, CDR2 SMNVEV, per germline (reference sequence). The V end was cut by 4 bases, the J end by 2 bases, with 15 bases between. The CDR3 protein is CASSWSGVPTYEQYF. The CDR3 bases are TGTGCCAGCAGTTGGTCCGGGGTGCCGACCTACGAGCAGTACTTC.

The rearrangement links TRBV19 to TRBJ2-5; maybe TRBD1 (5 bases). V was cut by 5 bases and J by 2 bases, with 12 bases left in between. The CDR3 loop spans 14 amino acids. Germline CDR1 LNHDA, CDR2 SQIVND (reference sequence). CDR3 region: CASSPRTKQETQYF. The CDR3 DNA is TGTGCCAGTAGTCCCCGGACAAAACAAGAGACCCAGTACTTC. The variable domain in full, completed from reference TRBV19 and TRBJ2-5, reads DGGITQSPKYLFRKEGQNVTLSCEQNLNHDAMYWYRQDPGQGLRLIYYSQIVNDFQKGDIAEGYSVSREKKESFPLTVTSAQKNPTAFYLCASSPRTKQETQYFGPGTRLLVL.

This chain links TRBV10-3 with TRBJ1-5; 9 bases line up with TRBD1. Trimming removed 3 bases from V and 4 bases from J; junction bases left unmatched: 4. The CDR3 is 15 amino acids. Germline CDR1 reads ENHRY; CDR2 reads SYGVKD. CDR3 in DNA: TGTGCCATCAGTGACCAGGACAGGGGAAATCAGCCCCAGCATTTT. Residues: CAISDQDRGNQPQHF.

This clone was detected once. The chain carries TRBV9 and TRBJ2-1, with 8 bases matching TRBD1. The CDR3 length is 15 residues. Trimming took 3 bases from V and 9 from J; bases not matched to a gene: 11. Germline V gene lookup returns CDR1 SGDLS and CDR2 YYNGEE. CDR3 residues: CASSGTRGLVSEQFF. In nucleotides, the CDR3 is TGTGCCAGCAGCGGGACCAGGGGGCTCGTCTCTGAGCAGTTCTTC.

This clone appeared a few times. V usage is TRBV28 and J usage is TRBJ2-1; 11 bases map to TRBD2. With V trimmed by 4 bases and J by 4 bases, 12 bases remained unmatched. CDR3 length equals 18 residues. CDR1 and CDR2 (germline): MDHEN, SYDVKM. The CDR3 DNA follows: TGTGCCAGCAGTTCCTCCCTTGTCCTAGCGGGAGGTTACAATGAGCAGTTCTTC. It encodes CASSSSLVLAGGYNEQFF.

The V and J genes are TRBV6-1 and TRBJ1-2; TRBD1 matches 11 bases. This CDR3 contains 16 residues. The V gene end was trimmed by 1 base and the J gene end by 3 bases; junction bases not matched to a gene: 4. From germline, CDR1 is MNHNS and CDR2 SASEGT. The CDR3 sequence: CASSEGGQGADYGYTF. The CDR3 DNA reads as TGTGCCAGCAGTGAAGGTGGACAGGGGGCCGACTATGGCTACACCTTC.

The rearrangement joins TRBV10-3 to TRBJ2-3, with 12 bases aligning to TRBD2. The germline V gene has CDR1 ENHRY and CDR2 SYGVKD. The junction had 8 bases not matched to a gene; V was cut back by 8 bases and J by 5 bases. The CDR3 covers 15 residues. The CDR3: CAISLLAGGEDTQYF. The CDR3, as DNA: TGTGCCATCTCTCTGCTAGCGGGGGGGGAAGATACGCAGTATTTT.

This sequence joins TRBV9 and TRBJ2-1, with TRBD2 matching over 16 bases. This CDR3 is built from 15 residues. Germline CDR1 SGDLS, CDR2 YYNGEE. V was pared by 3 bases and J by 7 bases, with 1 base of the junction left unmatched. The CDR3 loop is CASSEGLAGGNEQFF. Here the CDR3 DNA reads TGTGCCAGCAGCGAGGGACTAGCGGGGGGGAATGAGCAGTTCTTC.

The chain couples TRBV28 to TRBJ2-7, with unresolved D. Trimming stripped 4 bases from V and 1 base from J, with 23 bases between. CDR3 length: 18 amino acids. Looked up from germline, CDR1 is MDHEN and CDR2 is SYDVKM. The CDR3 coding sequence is TGTGCCAGCAGTTCATCACTACGGATCCTTCTTCCATCCTACGAGCAGTACTTC. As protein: CASSSSLRILLPSYEQYF.

CDR3 region: CASSYDRYYGYTF. The DNA of the CDR3 is TGTGCCAGCAGTTACGACAGGTACTATGGCTACACCTTC. The V gene is TRBV6-6, the J gene TRBJ1-2; D may be TRBD1 (6 bases). The germline V gene has CDR1 MNHNY and CDR2 SVGAGI (reference sequence). The CDR3 runs 13 residues. The V end was cut by 2 bases, the J end by 3 bases, with 7 bases between.

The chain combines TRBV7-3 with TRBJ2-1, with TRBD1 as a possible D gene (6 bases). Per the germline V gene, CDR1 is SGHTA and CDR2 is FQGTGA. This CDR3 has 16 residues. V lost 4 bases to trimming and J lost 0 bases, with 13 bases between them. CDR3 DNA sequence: TGTGCCAGCAGCTCCAGGGGCCCGAGCTCCTACAATGAGCAGTTCTTC. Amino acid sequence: CASSSRGPSSYNEQFF.

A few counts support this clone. CDR3 sequence reads: CSAPDTSGAINEQFF. CDR3 DNA: TGCAGCGCCCCGGACACTAGCGGGGCCATCAATGAGCAGTTCTTC. The V call is TRBV29-1, the J call TRBJ2-1; TRBD2 matches 10 bases. J was trimmed by 6 bases and V by 7 bases; bases with no gene match: 12. The CDR3 loop spans 15 amino acids. The V gene's germline CDR1 is SQVTM and CDR2 ANQGSEA.

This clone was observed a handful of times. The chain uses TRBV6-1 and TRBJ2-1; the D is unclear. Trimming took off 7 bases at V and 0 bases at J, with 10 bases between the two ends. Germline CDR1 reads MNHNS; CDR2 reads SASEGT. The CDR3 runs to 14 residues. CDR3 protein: CASNYMSSYNEQFF. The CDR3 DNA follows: TGTGCCAGCAATTATATGAGCTCCTACAATGAGCAGTTCTTC.

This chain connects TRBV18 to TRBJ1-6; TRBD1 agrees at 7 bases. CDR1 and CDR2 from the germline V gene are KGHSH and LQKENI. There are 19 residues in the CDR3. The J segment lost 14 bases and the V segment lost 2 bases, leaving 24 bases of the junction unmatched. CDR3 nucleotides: TGTGCCAGCTCACCATACTTAGGGGACAGCCCACCCAAGGAAACGACCCTCCACTTT. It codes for CASSPYLGDSPPKETTLHF. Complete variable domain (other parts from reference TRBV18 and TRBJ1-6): NAGVMQNPRHLVRRRGQEARLRCSPMKGHSHVYWYRQLPEEGLKFMVYLQKENIIDESGMPKERFSAEFPKEGPSILRIQQVVRGDSAAYFCASSPYLGDSPPKETTLHFGNGTRLTVT.

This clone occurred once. The CDR3 sequence: CASTAGYVYEQYF. Written as DNA, the CDR3 is TGTGCCAGCACCGCAGGATATGTCTACGAGCAGTACTTC. V is TRBV6-1 and J is TRBJ2-7; D is ambiguous. CDR1 is MNHNS, CDR2 SASEGT, per germline. This CDR3 is built from 13 residues. V lost 7 bases and J lost 3, with 13 bases in between.

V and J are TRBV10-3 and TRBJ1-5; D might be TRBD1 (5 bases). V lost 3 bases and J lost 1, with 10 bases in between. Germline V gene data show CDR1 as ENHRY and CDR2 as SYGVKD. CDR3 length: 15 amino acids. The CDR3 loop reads CAISDPDRSNQPQHF. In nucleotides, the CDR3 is TGTGCCATCAGTGATCCCGACAGAAGCAATCAGCCCCAGCATTTT.

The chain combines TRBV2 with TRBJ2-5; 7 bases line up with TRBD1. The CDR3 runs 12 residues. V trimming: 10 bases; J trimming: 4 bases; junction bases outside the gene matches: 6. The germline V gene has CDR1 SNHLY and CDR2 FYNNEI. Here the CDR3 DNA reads TGTGCCACCCTCCGGGACAGAGAGACCCAGTACTTC. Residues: CATLRDRETQYF. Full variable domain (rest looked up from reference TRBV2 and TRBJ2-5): EPEVTQTPSHQVTQMGQEVILRCVPISNHLYFYWYRQILGQKVEFLVSFYNNEISEKSEIFDDQFSVERPDGSNFTLKIRSTKLEDSAMYFCATLRDRETQYFGPGTRLLVL.

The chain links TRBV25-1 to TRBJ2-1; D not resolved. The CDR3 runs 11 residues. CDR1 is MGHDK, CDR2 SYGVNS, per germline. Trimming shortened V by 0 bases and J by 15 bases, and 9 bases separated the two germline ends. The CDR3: CASSEYTETFF. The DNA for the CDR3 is TGTGCCAGCAGTGAATATACAGAGACGTTCTTC. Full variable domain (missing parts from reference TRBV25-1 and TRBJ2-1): EADIYQTPRYLVIGTGKKITLECSQTMGHDKMYWYQQDPGMELHLIHYSYGVNSTEKGDLSSESTVSRIRTEHFPLTLESARPSHTSQYLCASSEYTETFFGPGTRLTVL.